This entry is about one T cell receptor (beta chain). Antigen: not known. The TCRbeta library incorporated unique molecular identifiers. TCRdb used MiXCR to reprocess the PCR reads, holding one entry per CDR3 protein. The sample lists about 200,000 distinct CDR3 sequences, around 7.7% occurring once. CDR1 LNHDA and CDR2 SQIVND come from the germline V gene (reference sequence). CDR3 length equals 18 residues. J lost 9 bases, V lost 10 bases, and 23 bases had no gene match. These data belong to a study of T-cell reconstitution after alpha-beta-depleted transplantation in children. General study results and limits: Approximately two months post-transplant, alpha-beta T cells reportedly originated from several hundred expanded graft clones. Counts and diversity of T cells one year after transplant came mostly from newly produced T cells.

The sequence was collected from a male patient between 2 and 15 years old who had a stem cell transplant for acute myeloid leukemia, so the T cells may come from the graft donor. The material sequenced was PBMCs, mostly from graft donor cells, taken 360 days after TCRalphabeta/CD19-depleted stem cell transplant. This chain joins TRBV19 and TRBJ2-1; 11 nucleotides align to TRBD2. CDR3 region: CAIGLRSSSLAGVLEQFF. The CDR3 DNA sequence: TGTGCCATCGGCCTTCGATCCTCCTCACTAGCGGGAGTACTTGAGCAGTTCTTC.